This T cell receptor beta chain was found in a study of OX40 agonist ivuxolimab in advanced cancers. Study at large: The patients received agonistic anti-OX40 (CD134) antibody ivuxolimab. Patients were treated with intravenous ivuxolimab, dosed at 0.01 to 10 mg/kg and infused every 2 weeks. Aged roughly 23 to 79 with a mean of about 63 years, they were 82.7% male. Antecedent anti-PD-1, anti-PD-L1 or anti-CTLA-4 therapy was permissible, with roughly 36% having received some.

Trimming cost V 5 bases and J 4 bases, with 15 bases left between them. The CDR3 loop spans 15 amino acids. Germline loops: CDR1 SEHNR, CDR2 FQNEAQ (reference sequence). Clones were sequenced by immunoSEQ multiplex PCR, and TCRdb holds only the in-frame ones, with some missing. The data contain tens of thousands of clones, approximately 94% of them singletons. The sample here was CD4+ or CD8+ T cells sorted from blood, taken in a trial of the OX40 agonist ivuxolimab. The chain recombines TRBV7-9 with TRBJ2-1, with TRBD1 as a possible D gene (6 bases). The TCR originated in an adult with an advanced solid tumor such as melanoma, head and neck, liver or kidney cancer. DNA of the CDR3: TGTGCCAGCAGCGCCAGGGGTCCCTTTTACAATGAGCAGTTCTTC. It encodes CASSARGPFYNEQFF.